A few counts support the clone carrying this T cell receptor beta chain. The antigen remains undetermined. TCRalpha and TCRbeta libraries used 5'RACE with constant-segment primers and UMIs. Each CDR3 protein is one row after TCRdb ran MiXCR on the 5' RACE reads. Of about 190,000 distinct CDR3 sequences in the sample, over 9.5% are singletons; the top ten hold roughly 3%. Germline V lookup: CDR1 LGHNA, CDR2 YSLEER. The CDR3 sequence is 18 residues long. Between the trimmed V and J ends, which lost 1 base and 8 bases, there was a span of 23 bases. These data belong to a study of T-cell memory formation after mild COVID-19. Points from the study as a whole: Mainly in CM and EM were contracting CD4+ clones; CD8+ were in EMRA. Cross-reactive memory apparently joined, as some responding clones appeared in pre-infection memory. Confirmation was lacking for SARS-CoV-2 specificity of second-wave clones that peaked on day 37.

Sequences were obtained from PBMCs or a T cell subset sorted from them (not recorded which). This sequence was found in a man in his late teens or twenties who had mild COVID-19 (a few samples of this study predate the infection). Cell type and time point are not known. The rearrangement uses TRBV4-3 and TRBJ1-4; D possibly corresponds to TRBD1 (5 bases). This CDR3 reads CASSQAYGTGALGEKLFF. The CDR3 DNA is TGCGCCAGCAGCCAAGCATACGGGACTGGGGCGTTAGGGGAAAAACTGTTTTTT.